These 9 T cell receptor beta chains were sequenced from one sample in a study of T-cell memory formation after mild COVID-19. TCRdb re-analysed the 5' RACE reads in MiXCR, keeping a single row per CDR3 protein. The repertoire consists of around 310,000 distinct CDR3 sequences, with 15% to 20% occurring once and the leading ten covering 20% to 25%. Specimen: PBMCs or a T cell subset sorted from them (not recorded which). Receptors were obtained from a man aged 18 to 30 who had mild COVID-19 (a few samples of this study predate the infection). Cell type and time point are not known.

This clonotype appeared a few times. This chain connects TRBV13 to TRBJ2-5, with 9 bases fitting TRBD1. Germline CDR1 reads PRHDT; CDR2 reads FYEKMQ (reference sequence). Unmatched junction bases numbered 5, after V lost 4 bases and J lost 5 bases. The CDR3 length is 14 residues. CDR3 region: CASSSRDRDETQYF. The CDR3 DNA reads TGTGCCAGCAGCTCCCGGGACAGGGACGAGACCCAGTACTTC.

The V call is TRBV12-5, the J call TRBJ1-1, with D hard to call. V lost 7 bases and J lost 0, with 18 bases in between. This CDR3 spans 16 amino acids. CDR1 LGHNT and CDR2 FRNRAP come from the germline V gene. The CDR3 region is CASALATGRVNTEAFF. CDR3 nucleotides: TGTGCTAGTGCCTTGGCCACCGGCAGAGTGAACACTGAAGCTTTCTTT.

This clonotype came up a few times. The V and J genes are TRBV13 and TRBJ1-6, with a weak D call TRBD1 (5 bases). This CDR3 contains 16 residues. Trimming shortened V by 0 bases and J by 9 bases, and 15 bases separated the two germline ends. Germline V gene lookup returns CDR1 PRHDT and CDR2 FYEKMQ (reference sequence). The CDR3 loop reads CASSLGKENRGSPLHF. The CDR3 DNA reads as TGTGCCAGCAGCTTAGGCAAAGAAAATAGGGGTTCACCCCTCCACTTT.

The rearrangement links TRBV4-1 to TRBJ1-1; D perhaps matches TRBD1 (5 bases). The CDR3 is 16 residues long. Between the trimmed V and J ends, which lost 0 bases and 2 bases, there was a span of 13 bases. Germline V CDR1 and CDR2: MGHRA, YSYEKL. CDR3 loop: CASSQEGWGFNTEAFF. CDR3 sequence (DNA): TGCGCCAGCAGCCAAGAAGGGTGGGGGTTTAACACTGAAGCTTTCTTT.

This clonotype was recorded a few times. This chain links TRBV29-1 with TRBJ1-3; tentative D call: TRBD1 (5 bases). CDR3 length: 15 amino acids. Germline loops: CDR1 SQVTM, CDR2 ANQGSEA. V lost 6 bases to trimming and J lost 0 bases, with 15 bases between them. CDR3 protein: CSVGDSPNSGNTIYF. Here the CDR3 DNA reads TGCAGCGTGGGAGACAGCCCCAACTCTGGAAACACCATATATTTT.

The J gene is TRBJ2-1, the V gene TRBV7-2, with TRBD2 matching over 7 bases. Germline V CDR1 and CDR2: SGHTA, FQGNSA. V lost 2 bases to trimming and J lost 7 bases; unmatched junction nucleotides: 8. The CDR3 extends over 15 amino acids. CDR3 amino acids: CASSLYAGDENEQFF. CDR3 sequence (DNA): TGTGCCAGCAGCTTATACGCGGGGGACGAAAATGAGCAGTTCTTC.

The genes are TRBV30 and TRBJ1-6; the match to TRBD1 covers 8 bases. V lost 4 bases and J lost 4; bases outside the gene matches: 12. The CDR3 totals 17 residues. Germline assignment: CDR1 GTSNPN and CDR2 SVGIG (reference sequence). CDR3 bases: TGTGCCTGGAACGGGGGAACAGGGGGAAGTTATAATTCACCCCTCCACTTT. Its translation is CAWNGGTGGSYNSPLHF.

The chain links TRBV4-1 to TRBJ2-2; the D gene is possibly TRBD1 (6 bases). The CDR3 contains 17 residues. Germline V gives CDR1 MGHRA, CDR2 YSYEKL. V gave up 4 bases and J gave up 6 bases, with 21 bases separating them. CDR3 sequence (DNA): TGCGCCAGCAGCCTAACCCCCCAGGGGTATTTTCCCGGGGAGCTGTTTTTT. Its translation is CASSLTPQGYFPGELFF.

This sequence joins TRBV25-1 and TRBJ2-5; D is undetermined. With 3 bases removed from V and 7 bases from J, the gap between germline ends came to 3 bases. The CDR3 has 10 amino acids. Germline CDR1 MGHDK, CDR2 SYGVNS. This CDR3 is CASSEGTQYF. The CDR3 nucleotides are TGTGCCAGCAGTGAGGGGACCCAGTACTTC. The variable domain in full, with the rest retrieved from reference TRBV25-1 and TRBJ2-5, is EADIYQTPRYLVIGTGKKITLECSQTMGHDKMYWYQQDPGMELHLIHYSYGVNSTEKGDLSSESTVSRIRTEHFPLTLESARPSHTSQYLCASSEGTQYFGPGTRLLVL.